This passage covers 18 T cell receptor beta chains from one sample sequenced in a study of blood T cells in healthy people across ages. Combining a sample-barcoded 5' primer with a J-beta primer mix, a second PCR ran for about 7 to 11 cycles. TCRdb redid the calling of the 5' RACE reads with MiXCR, one entry per CDR3 protein. The data contain about 840,000 distinct CDR3 sequences, roughly 29% of them seen just once; the ten biggest clones take up roughly 10%. This sample also appeared in a second study, on T cells of mothers and their children.

Sequencing input: blood. The receptors were sampled from a woman aged 40 to 50 in good health.

The genes are TRBV6-1 and TRBJ1-5; D is uncertain. The CDR3 extends over 11 amino acids. Between the trimmed V and J ends, which lost 1 base and 7 bases, there was a span of 2 bases. CDR1 and CDR2 (germline): MNHNS, SASEGT. CDR3: CASSEEQPQHF. The CDR3, as DNA: TGTGCCAGCAGTGAAGAGCAGCCCCAGCATTTT.

This clonotype was counted a few times. The rearrangement uses TRBV28 and TRBJ2-7, with D hard to call. Germline CDR1 MDHEN, CDR2 SYDVKM. This CDR3 region has 14 residues. Trimming took 3 bases from V and 5 from J, leaving 14 bases between them. The CDR3 coding sequence is TGTGCCAGCAGTTTTCGAGGCCCATACAACGAGCAGTACTTC. It codes for CASSFRGPYNEQYF.

The chain couples TRBV5-6 to TRBJ2-5, with 9 bases matching TRBD1. Germline lookup yields CDR1 SGHDT and CDR2 YYEEEE. The CDR3 runs 17 residues. V lost 1 base and J lost 4; bases outside the gene matches: 11. CDR3 DNA: TGTGCCAGCAGCTTGCTCACGGCGGGACAGGGAGGAGAGACCCAGTACTTC. Amino acids: CASSLLTAGQGGETQYF.

The chain joins TRBV27 to TRBJ2-5, with D tentatively TRBD1 (6 bases). V lost 5 bases, J lost 11 bases, and 15 bases lay in between. Germline assignment: CDR1 MNHEY and CDR2 SMNVEV (reference sequence). This CDR3 region has 12 residues. CDR3 in amino acids: CASSPGAGRQYF. The CDR3 DNA reads as TGTGCCAGCAGTCCAGGGGCAGGGCGGCAGTACTTC.

As regards this clonotype: The junction departs from germline at one end; a sequencing error may be responsible. The chain recombines TRBV20-1 with TRBJ2-3; D possibly matches TRBD1 or TRBD2 (6 bases each). The CDR3 is 16 amino acids. Germline CDR1 DFQATT, CDR2 SNEGSKA (reference sequence). CDR3 sequence reads: CSPRLSGARSVVTQYF. In DNA form, the CDR3 reads TGCAGTCCTAGACTGTCGGGGGCCCGGAGTGTAGTCACGCAGTATTTT.

This clonotype has more than one count but fewer than ten. A read error may account for a junction end that differs from germline. This chain connects TRBV6-5 to TRBJ1-2; 8 bases align to TRBD1. CDR1 and CDR2 (germline): MNHEY, SVGAGI. The CDR3 consists of 14 residues. The CDR3 DNA follows: TGTGCCAGCGGTTACTCGACAGGGGCTTATGGCTACACCTTC. This codes for CASGYSTGAYGYTF.

This clonotype was seen at least ten times. The chain uses TRBV10-3 and TRBJ2-1, with TRBD1 matching 8 bases. From germline, CDR1 is ENHRY and CDR2 SYGVKD. This CDR3 contains 15 residues. V was pared by 3 bases and J by 2 bases, with 3 bases of the junction left unmatched. In DNA form, the CDR3 reads TGTGCCATCAGTGAACAGGGGGAGCCCTACAATGAGCAGTTCTTC. It encodes CAISEQGEPYNEQFF.

This chain connects TRBV30 to TRBJ1-2; the D is unclear. The CDR3 loop spans 12 amino acids. From germline, CDR1 is GTSNPN and CDR2 SVGIG (reference sequence). The ends were cut back, 6 bases at V and 4 bases at J, with 12 bases in the middle. This CDR3 reads CACGPVTYGYTF. DNA of the CDR3: TGTGCCTGCGGCCCAGTGACCTATGGCTACACCTTC.

The chain has TRBV28 and TRBJ1-1; the D is unclear. V lost 2 bases and J 4 bases, leaving 11 bases between the germline ends. Germline V CDR1 and CDR2: MDHEN, SYDVKM. The CDR3 length is 14 residues. Written as DNA, the CDR3 is TGTGCCAGCAGTTTACGTAGGTGGAGCACTGAAGCTTTCTTT. It yields the protein CASSLRRWSTEAFF.

This clonotype has just a few counts. The chain has TRBV13 and TRBJ1-2; D call uncertain. This CDR3 comprises 15 residues. The V end lost 0 bases, the J end lost 3 bases, and 11 bases lay between the germline ends. Germline V gene sequence: CDR1 PRHDT, CDR2 FYEKMQ (reference sequence). The CDR3 DNA reads TGTGCCAGCAGCTTAGGAGGGCGGGATGACTATGGCTACACCTTC. Protein product: CASSLGGRDDYGYTF.

This clonotype has a count of ten or more. V is TRBV12-3 or TRBV12-4 and J is TRBJ2-7; D unresolved. Between the trimmed V and J ends, which lost 4 bases and 3 bases, there was a span of 13 bases. This CDR3 is built from 14 residues. CDR3 nucleotide sequence: TGTGCCAGCAGTTCACCAACGGACCTCTACGAGCAGTACTTC. Translating it yields CASSSPTDLYEQYF.

This clonotype was seen only a few times. V usage is TRBV5-1 and J usage is TRBJ2-1; D perhaps matches TRBD2 (7 bases). V was cut by 3 bases and J by 7 bases, with 11 bases left in between. CDR3 length equals 13 residues. The germline CDR1 and CDR2 sequences are SGHRS and YFSETQ. The CDR3 DNA follows: TGCGCCAGCAGCTACAGGGAGGGGAATGAGCAGTTCTTC. Protein: CASSYREGNEQFF.

This clonotype was seen at least ten times. The rearrangement joins TRBV28 to TRBJ2-4, with TRBD1 as a possible D gene (7 bases). V was clipped by 5 bases and J by 0 bases, with 14 bases between them. The germline CDR1 and CDR2 sequences are MDHEN and SYDVKM. CDR3 length equals 16 residues. The CDR3 DNA is TGTGCCAGCAGTGGAGGGGGCAGACTAGCCAAAAACATTCAGTACTTC. Translating it yields CASSGGGRLAKNIQYF.

The table lists this clonotype with many counts. The rearrangement uses TRBV29-1 and TRBJ1-1; no firm D call. Trimming cost V 7 bases and J 4 bases, with 7 bases left between them. From germline, CDR1 is SQVTM and CDR2 ANQGSEA. The CDR3 has 10 residues. The CDR3 loop is CSAGGTEAFF. Here the CDR3 DNA reads TGCAGCGCAGGAGGCACTGAAGCTTTCTTT. Together with reference TRBV29-1 and TRBJ1-1, the CDR3 gives the full variable domain: SAVISQKPSRDICQRGTSLTIQCQVDSQVTMMFWYRQQPGQSLTLIATANQGSEATYESGFVIDKFPISRPNLTFSTLTVSNMSPEDSSIYLCSAGGTEAFFGQGTRLTVV.

This clonotype was counted a few times. Being one base from a much bigger clone, this may be a read error. CDR3 amino acids: CAGSFRDYNEQFF. The CDR3 DNA follows: TGTGCCGGCAGCTTTCGGGACTACAATGAGCAGTTCTTC. The J gene is TRBJ2-1, the V gene TRBV5-6; D is perhaps TRBD2 (5 bases). The CDR3 has 13 residues. Germline CDR1 SGHDT, CDR2 YYEEEE.

The gene calls are TRBV4-3 and TRBJ1-5, with D perhaps TRBD1 (6 bases). The CDR3 loop spans 15 amino acids. Germline CDR1 reads LGHNA; CDR2 reads YSLEER. Trimming took 3 bases from V and 7 from J, leaving 16 bases between them. This CDR3 reads CASSQRTGTQQPQHF. For the CDR3, the DNA is TGCGCCAGCAGCCAGCGAACCGGGACACAACAGCCCCAGCATTTT.

This rearrangement joins TRBV5-1 to TRBJ1-1; 9 nucleotides line up with TRBD1. The junction had 8 bases not matched to a gene; V was cut back by 0 bases and J by 5 bases. CDR1 is SGHRS and CDR2 is YFSETQ in the germline V gene. This CDR3 comprises 16 residues. Here the CDR3 reads CASSLVRDREGTEAFF. The CDR3 nucleotides read TGCGCCAGCAGCTTGGTTAGGGACAGGGAAGGGACTGAAGCTTTCTTT.

This clonotype was counted ten times or more. V and J are TRBV29-1 and TRBJ2-1; 10 nucleotides line up with TRBD2. Germline V lookup: CDR1 SQVTM, CDR2 ANQGSEA. Trimming cost V 2 bases and J 0 bases; bases outside gene matches: 4. The CDR3 sequence is 16 residues long. The CDR3 nucleotides are TGCAGCGTTGAATTTAGCGGGGGGAGCTCCTACAATGAGCAGTTCTTC. Translated: CSVEFSGGSSYNEQFF.